The next 10 T cell receptor beta chains were all read from a single sample in a study of OX40 agonist ivuxolimab in advanced cancers. Sequencing used immunoSEQ multiplex PCR; TCRdb keeps in-frame clones, though not all of them. The sample includes about 68,000 clones, roughly 90% of them seen just once. This material consisted of CD4+ or CD8+ T cells sorted from blood, taken in a trial of the OX40 agonist ivuxolimab. The receptors shown here come from an adult with an advanced solid tumor such as melanoma, head and neck, liver or kidney cancer.

In this sample, this clone turned up a few times. The CDR3: CASSSGLTYEQYF. The CDR3 DNA reads TGTGCCAGCAGCTCGGGACTTACCTACGAGCAGTACTTC. The V gene is TRBV5-4, the J gene TRBJ2-7, with a tentative D call TRBD2 (6 bases). Germline V CDR1 and CDR2: SGHNT, YYREEE (reference sequence). The V end lost 3 bases, the J end lost 2 bases, and 9 bases lay between the germline ends. The CDR3 runs to 13 residues.

J is TRBJ2-7 and V is TRBV19; 11 nucleotides line up with TRBD1. CDR1 and CDR2 (germline): LNHDA, SQIVND (reference sequence). This CDR3 is built from 14 residues. V lost 5 bases, J lost 5 bases, and 5 bases stayed unmatched. CDR3 coding DNA: TGTGCCAGTAGTCAAAGGGACAGGGGGAACGAGCAGTACTTC. It specifies CASSQRDRGNEQYF.

The table lists this clone with a count of one. CDR3 DNA sequence: TGTGCCAGCAGCTTAGGGGACAGGGCCATGGGAGCTTTCTTT. It encodes CASSLGDRAMGAFF. The chain carries TRBV7-2 and TRBJ1-1; TRBD1 aligns across 9 bases. The CDR3 runs to 14 residues. Trimming took 1 base from V and 10 from J; bases not matched to a gene: 7. The germline V gene encodes CDR1 SGHTA and CDR2 FQGNSA.

The J gene is TRBJ2-7, the V gene TRBV28, with TRBD2 matching over 11 bases. In germline, CDR1 is MDHEN, CDR2 SYDVKM. The CDR3 sequence is 15 residues long. V gave up 4 bases and J gave up 3 bases; unmatched junction bases: 5. The CDR3 DNA follows: TGTGCCAGCAGTTCCCTGACTAGCGGGAACTACGAGCAGTACTTC. Translated, it gives CASSSLTSGNYEQYF.

This CDR3 is CAGSDKGFLSEQFF. The CDR3 DNA follows: TGTGCCGGATCGGATAAGGGTTTTCTCAGTGAGCAGTTCTTC. This chain connects TRBV30 to TRBJ2-1; D ambiguous. Germline V gene data show CDR1 as GTSNPN and CDR2 as SVGIG (reference sequence). With 8 bases removed from V and 9 bases from J, the gap between germline ends came to 23 bases. The CDR3 has 14 amino acids.

The chain employs TRBV13 and TRBJ1-1; D unclear. CDR3 length: 13 amino acids. Germline lookup yields CDR1 PRHDT and CDR2 FYEKMQ (reference sequence). The germline V and J ends were trimmed by 2 bases and 5 bases, with 9 bases remaining between them. CDR3 nucleotide sequence: TGTGCCAGCAGCTTAAACTCGGGAACTGAAGCTTTCTTT. Protein product: CASSLNSGTEAFF. Variable domain in full (rest from reference TRBV13 and TRBJ1-1): AAGVIQSPRHLIKEKRETATLKCYPIPRHDTVYWYQQGPGQDPQFLISFYEKMQSDKGSIPDRFSAQQFSDYHSELNMSSLELGDSALYFCASSLNSGTEAFFGQGTRLTVV.

The rearrangement joins TRBV6-5 to TRBJ2-7, with D possibly TRBD2 on 5 matching bases. The germline V and J ends were trimmed by 0 bases and 7 bases, with 13 bases remaining between them. In germline, CDR1 is MNHEY, CDR2 SVGAGI. The CDR3 spans 14 residues. The CDR3 DNA reads TGTGCCAGCAGTTACTCCCCGCAGGCGGGTGAGCAGTACTTC. It yields the protein CASSYSPQAGEQYF.

This clone has more than one count but fewer than ten. The rearrangement uses TRBV9 and TRBJ2-2, with 7 bases identical to TRBD2. The CDR3 consists of 16 residues. Germline V gives CDR1 SGDLS, CDR2 YYNGEE. V lost 4 bases and J lost 7; bases outside the gene matches: 13. CDR3 nucleotides: TGTGCCAGCAGCATTTTGGGGGGAGGGCAAGGCGGGGAGCTGTTTTTT. It is translated as CASSILGGGQGGELFF.

The CDR3, as DNA: TGTGCCACCAGCCCCCGGACAGGGGCCACAGATACGCAGTATTTT. This translates into CATSPRTGATDTQYF. The V gene is TRBV15, the J gene TRBJ2-3; 9 positions match TRBD1. CDR1 and CDR2 from the germline V gene are LNHNV and YYDKDF (reference sequence). The CDR3 sequence is 15 residues long. The ends lost 5 bases at V and 2 bases at J; junction bases unmatched: 5.

This chain links TRBV5-4 with TRBJ1-3; D gene unclear. V was trimmed by 4 bases and J by 2 bases, leaving 13 bases between them. Germline lookup yields CDR1 SGHNT and CDR2 YYREEE (reference sequence). This CDR3 contains 15 residues. The chain's CDR3 is CASSLFSAAGNTIYF. CDR3 nucleotide sequence: TGTGCCAGCAGCCTCTTTTCGGCAGCTGGAAACACCATATATTTT.